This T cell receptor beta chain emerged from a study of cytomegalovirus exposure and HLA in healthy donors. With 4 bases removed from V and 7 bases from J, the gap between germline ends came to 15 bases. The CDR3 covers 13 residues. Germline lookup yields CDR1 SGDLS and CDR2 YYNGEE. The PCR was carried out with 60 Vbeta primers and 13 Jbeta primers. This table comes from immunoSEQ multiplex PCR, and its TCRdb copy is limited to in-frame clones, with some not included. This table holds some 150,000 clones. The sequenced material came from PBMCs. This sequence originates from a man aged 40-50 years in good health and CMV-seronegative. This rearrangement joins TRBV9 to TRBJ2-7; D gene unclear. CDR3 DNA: TGTGCCAGCAGCCCACCGGTGGGCCCGGAGCAGTACTTC. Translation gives CASSPPVGPEQYF.